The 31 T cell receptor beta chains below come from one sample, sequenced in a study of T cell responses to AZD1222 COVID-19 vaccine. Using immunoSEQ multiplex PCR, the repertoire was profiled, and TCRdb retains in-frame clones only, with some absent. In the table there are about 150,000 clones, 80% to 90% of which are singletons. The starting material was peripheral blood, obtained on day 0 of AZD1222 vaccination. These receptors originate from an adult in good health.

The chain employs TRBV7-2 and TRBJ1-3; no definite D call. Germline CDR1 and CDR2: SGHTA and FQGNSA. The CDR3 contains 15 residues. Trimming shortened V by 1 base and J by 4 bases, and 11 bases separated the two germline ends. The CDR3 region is CASSLGVPRGNTIYF. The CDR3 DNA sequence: TGTGCCAGCAGCTTAGGCGTTCCTAGGGGAAACACCATATATTTT.

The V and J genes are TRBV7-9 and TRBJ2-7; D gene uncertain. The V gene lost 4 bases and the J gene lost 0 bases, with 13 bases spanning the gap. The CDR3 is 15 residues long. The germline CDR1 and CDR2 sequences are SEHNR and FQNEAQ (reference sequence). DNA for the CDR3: TGTGCCAGCAGCTACATGGGGATGACCTCCTACGAGCAGTACTTC. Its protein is CASSYMGMTSYEQYF.

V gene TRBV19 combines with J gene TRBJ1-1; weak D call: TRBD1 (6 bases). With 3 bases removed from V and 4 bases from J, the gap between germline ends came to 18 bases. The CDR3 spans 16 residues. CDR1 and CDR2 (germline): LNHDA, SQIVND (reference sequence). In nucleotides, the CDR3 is TGTGCCAGTAGTATCTTAGGGGGGGGAGTGGGCACTGAAGCTTTCTTT. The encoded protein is CASSILGGGVGTEAFF.

CDR3 sequence (DNA): TGTGCCAGCAGTGCTAGCGGGAGCACAGATACGCAGTATTTT. Translating gives CASSASGSTDTQYF. The gene calls are TRBV6-4 and TRBJ2-3, with 8 bases lining up with TRBD2. Germline assignment: CDR1 MRHNA and CDR2 SNTAGT. The junction had 0 bases not matched to a gene; V was cut back by 4 bases and J by 0 bases. The CDR3 is 14 residues long.

The CDR3 bases are TGTGCCAGCAGCCCGTCCCTCTATGGCTACACCTTC. Amino acids: CASSPSLYGYTF. The rearrangement links TRBV7-8 to TRBJ1-2; D is unresolved. The CDR3 spans 12 residues. Trimming shortened V by 5 bases and J by 4 bases, and 8 bases separated the two germline ends. Germline assignment: CDR1 SGHVS and CDR2 FQNEAQ.

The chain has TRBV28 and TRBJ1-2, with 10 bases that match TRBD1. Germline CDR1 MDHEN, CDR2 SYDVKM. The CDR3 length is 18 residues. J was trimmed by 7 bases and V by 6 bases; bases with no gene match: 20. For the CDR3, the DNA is TGTGCCAGCAGCCTAGCACTCGGGGACAGGGGCCTTGAAGGTGGCTACACCTTC. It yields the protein CASSLALGDRGLEGGYTF.

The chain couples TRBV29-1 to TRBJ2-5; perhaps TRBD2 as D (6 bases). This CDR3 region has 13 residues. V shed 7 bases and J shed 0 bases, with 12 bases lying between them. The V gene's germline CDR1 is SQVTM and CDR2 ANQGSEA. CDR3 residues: CSGGGRDQETQYF. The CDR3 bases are TGCAGCGGGGGAGGAAGGGACCAAGAGACCCAGTACTTC.

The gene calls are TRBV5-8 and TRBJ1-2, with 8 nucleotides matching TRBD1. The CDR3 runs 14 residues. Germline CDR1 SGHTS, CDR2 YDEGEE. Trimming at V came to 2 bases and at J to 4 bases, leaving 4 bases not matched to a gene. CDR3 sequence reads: CASSFGQGPYGYTF. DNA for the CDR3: TGTGCCAGCAGCTTCGGACAGGGACCCTATGGCTACACCTTC.

Here the CDR3 DNA reads TGCGCCAGCAGCCAATTAGGCGGAGGCCAAGAGACCCAGTACTTC. Its protein product is CASSQLGGGQETQYF. The chain combines TRBV4-3 with TRBJ2-5; possibly TRBD2 for D (5 bases). V lost 2 bases and J lost 1, with 11 bases in between. CDR1 is LGHNA, CDR2 YSLEER, per germline. There are 15 residues in the CDR3.

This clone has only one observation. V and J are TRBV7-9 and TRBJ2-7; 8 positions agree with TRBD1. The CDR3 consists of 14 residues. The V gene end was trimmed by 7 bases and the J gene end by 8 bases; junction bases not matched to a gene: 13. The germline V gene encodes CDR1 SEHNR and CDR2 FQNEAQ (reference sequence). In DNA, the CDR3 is TGTGCCAGCATGCTTGGGACAGGACCCGAGAAGCAGTACTTC. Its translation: CASMLGTGPEKQYF.

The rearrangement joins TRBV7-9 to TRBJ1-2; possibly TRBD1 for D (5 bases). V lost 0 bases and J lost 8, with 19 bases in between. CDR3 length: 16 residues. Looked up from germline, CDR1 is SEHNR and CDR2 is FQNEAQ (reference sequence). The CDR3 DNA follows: TGTGCCAGCAGCTTAGCTGTTGGGACCCGGAATTACGGCTACACCTTC. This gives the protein CASSLAVGTRNYGYTF.

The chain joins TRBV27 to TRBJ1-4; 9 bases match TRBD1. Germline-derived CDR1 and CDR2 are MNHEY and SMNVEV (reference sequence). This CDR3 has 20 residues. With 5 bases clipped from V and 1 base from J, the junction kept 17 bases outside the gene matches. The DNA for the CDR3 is TGTGCCAGCAGTGACAAGACGACAGGGGGTCCCCTATTAACTAATGAAAAACTGTTTTTT. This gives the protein CASSDKTTGGPLLTNEKLFF.

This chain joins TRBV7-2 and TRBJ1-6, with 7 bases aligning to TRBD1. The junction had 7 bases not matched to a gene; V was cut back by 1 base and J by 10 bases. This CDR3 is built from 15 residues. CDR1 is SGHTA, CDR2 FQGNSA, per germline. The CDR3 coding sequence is TGTGCCAGCAGCTTAGAGAAGGGGGCTGGCTCACCCCTCCACTTT. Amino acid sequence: CASSLEKGAGSPLHF.

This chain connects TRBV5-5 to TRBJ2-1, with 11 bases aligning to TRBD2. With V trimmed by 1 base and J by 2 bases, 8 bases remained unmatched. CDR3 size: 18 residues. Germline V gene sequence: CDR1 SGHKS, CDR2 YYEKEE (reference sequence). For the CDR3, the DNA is TGTGCCAGCAGCTTGAAAAGGGGACTAGCGGATACCTACAATGAGCAGTTCTTC. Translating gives CASSLKRGLADTYNEQFF.

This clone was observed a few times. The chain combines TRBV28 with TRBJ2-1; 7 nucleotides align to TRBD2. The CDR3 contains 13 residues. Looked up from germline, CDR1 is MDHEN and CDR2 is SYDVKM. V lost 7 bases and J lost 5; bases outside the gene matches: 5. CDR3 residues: CASKKRDDNEQFF. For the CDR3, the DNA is TGTGCCAGCAAGAAGCGGGACGACAATGAGCAGTTCTTC.

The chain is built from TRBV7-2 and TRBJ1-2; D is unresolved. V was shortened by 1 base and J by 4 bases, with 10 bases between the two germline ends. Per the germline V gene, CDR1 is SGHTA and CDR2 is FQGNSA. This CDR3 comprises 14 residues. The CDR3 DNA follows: TGTGCCAGCAGCTTAGTCGCCGCCGTCTATGGCTACACCTTC. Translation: CASSLVAAVYGYTF. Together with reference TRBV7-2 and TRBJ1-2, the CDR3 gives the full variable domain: GAGVSQSPSNKVTEKGKDVELRCDPISGHTALYWYRQSLGQGLEFLIYFQGNSAPDKSGLPSDRFSAERTGGSVSTLTIQRTQQEDSAVYLCASSLVAAVYGYTFGSGTRLTVV.

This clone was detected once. The CDR3 DNA is TGTGCCAGCAGCGGGACCGGGACAATCAAAGAAAAACTGTTTTTT. Its protein is CASSGTGTIKEKLFF. V usage is TRBV7-9 and J usage is TRBJ1-4, with D possibly TRBD1 on 6 matching bases. This CDR3 has 15 amino acids. Trimming took off 5 bases at V and 8 bases at J, with 18 bases between the two ends. From germline, CDR1 is SEHNR and CDR2 FQNEAQ (reference sequence).

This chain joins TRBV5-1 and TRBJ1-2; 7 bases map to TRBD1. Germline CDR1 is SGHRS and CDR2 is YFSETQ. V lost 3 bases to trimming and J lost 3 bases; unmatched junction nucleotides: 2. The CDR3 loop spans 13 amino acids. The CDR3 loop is CASSSQGDYGYTF. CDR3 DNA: TGCGCCAGCAGCTCTCAGGGGGACTATGGCTACACCTTC.

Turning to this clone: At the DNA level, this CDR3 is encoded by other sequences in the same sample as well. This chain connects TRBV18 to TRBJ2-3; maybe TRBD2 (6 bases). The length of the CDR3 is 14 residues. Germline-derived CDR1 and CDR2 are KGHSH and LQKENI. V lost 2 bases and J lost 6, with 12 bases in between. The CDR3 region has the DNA TGTGCCAGCTCACCATTGGGGGGAGTGGATACGCAGTATTTT. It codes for CASSPLGGVDTQYF.

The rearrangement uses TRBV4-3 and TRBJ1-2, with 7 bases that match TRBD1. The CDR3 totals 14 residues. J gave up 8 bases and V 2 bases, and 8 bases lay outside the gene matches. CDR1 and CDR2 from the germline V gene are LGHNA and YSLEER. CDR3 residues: CASSQSQGIEGYTF. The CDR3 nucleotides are TGCGCCAGCAGCCAATCACAGGGGATAGAGGGCTACACCTTC.

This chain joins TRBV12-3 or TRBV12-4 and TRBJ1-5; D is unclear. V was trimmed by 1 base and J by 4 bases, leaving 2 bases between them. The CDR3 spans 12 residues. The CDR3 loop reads CASSLENQPQHF. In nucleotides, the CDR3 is TGTGCCAGCAGTTTAGAAAATCAGCCCCAGCATTTT.

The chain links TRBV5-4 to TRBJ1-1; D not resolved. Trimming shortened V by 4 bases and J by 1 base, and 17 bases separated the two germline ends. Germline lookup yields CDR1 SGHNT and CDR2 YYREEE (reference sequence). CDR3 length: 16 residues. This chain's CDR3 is CASSPKVTGPNTEAFF. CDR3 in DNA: TGTGCCAGCAGCCCGAAGGTGACCGGCCCGAACACTGAAGCTTTCTTT.

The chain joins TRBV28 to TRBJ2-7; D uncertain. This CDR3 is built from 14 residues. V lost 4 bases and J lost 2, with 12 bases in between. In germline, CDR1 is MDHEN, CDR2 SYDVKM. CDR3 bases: TGTGCCAGCAGTTACACCCTCGGACCCTACGAGCAGTACTTC. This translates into CASSYTLGPYEQYF.

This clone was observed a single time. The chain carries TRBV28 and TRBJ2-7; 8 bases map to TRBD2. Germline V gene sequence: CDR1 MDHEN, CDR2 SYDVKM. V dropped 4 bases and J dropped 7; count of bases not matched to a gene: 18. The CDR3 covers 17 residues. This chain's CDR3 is CASSYGDLSGRVREQYF. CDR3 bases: TGTGCCAGCAGTTATGGCGATTTAAGCGGGAGAGTACGGGAGCAGTACTTC.

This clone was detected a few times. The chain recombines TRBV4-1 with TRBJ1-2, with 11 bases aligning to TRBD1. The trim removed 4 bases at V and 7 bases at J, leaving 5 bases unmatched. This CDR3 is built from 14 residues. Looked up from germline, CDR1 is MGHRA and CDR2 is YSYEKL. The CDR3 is CASSLGQGAVGYTF. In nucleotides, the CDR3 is TGCGCCAGCAGCCTCGGACAGGGGGCAGTTGGCTACACCTTC.

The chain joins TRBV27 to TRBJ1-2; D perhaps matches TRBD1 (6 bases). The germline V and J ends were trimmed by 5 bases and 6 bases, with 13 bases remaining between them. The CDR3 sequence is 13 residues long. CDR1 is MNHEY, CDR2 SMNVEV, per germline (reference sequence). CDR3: CASSLQGSHGYTF. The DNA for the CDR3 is TGTGCCAGCAGTCTACAGGGATCCCATGGCTACACCTTC.

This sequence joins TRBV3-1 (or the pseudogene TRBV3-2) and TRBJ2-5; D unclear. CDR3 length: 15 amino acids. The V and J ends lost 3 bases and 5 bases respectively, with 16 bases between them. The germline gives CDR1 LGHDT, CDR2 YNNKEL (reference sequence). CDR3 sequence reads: CASSQTSEARETQYF. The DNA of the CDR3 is TGTGCCAGCAGCCAGACATCAGAAGCTCGGGAGACCCAGTACTTC.

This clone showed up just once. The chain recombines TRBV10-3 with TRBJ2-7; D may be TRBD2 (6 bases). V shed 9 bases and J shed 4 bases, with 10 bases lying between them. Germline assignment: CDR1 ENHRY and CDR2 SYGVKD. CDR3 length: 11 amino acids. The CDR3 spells CAIRESYEQYF. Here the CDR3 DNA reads TGTGCCATACGGGAGTCGTACGAGCAGTACTTC.

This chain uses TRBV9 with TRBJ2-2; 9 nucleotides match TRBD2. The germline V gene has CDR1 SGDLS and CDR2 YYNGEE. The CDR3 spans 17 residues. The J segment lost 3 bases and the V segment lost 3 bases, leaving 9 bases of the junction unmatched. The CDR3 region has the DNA TGTGCCAGCAGCGGGTGGGGCGTAGCGGGAGACACCGGGGAGCTGTTTTTT. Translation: CASSGWGVAGDTGELFF. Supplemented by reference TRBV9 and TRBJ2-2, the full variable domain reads DSGVTQTPKHLITATGQRVTLRCSPRSGDLSVYWYQQSLDQGLQFLIQYYNGEERAKGNILERFSAQQFPDLHSELNLSSLELGDSALYFCASSGWGVAGDTGELFFGEGSRLTVL.

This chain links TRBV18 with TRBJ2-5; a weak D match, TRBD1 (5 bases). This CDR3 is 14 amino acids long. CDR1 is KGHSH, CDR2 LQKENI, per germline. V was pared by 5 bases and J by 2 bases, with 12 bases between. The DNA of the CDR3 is TGTGCCAGCTCAGTACGGGCAGGGCAAGAGACCCAGTACTTC. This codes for CASSVRAGQETQYF. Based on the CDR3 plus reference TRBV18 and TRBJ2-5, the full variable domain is NAGVMQNPRHLVRRRGQEARLRCSPMKGHSHVYWYRQLPEEGLKFMVYLQKENIIDESGMPKERFSAEFPKEGPSILRIQQVVRGDSAAYFCASSVRAGQETQYFGPGTRLLVL.

CDR3 amino acids: CASSYVGAGDEQFF. The CDR3 bases are TGTGCCAGCAGCTATGTAGGGGCAGGGGATGAGCAGTTCTTC. The gene calls are TRBV7-9 and TRBJ2-1; D perhaps matches TRBD1 (6 bases). Germline V gene lookup returns CDR1 SEHNR and CDR2 FQNEAQ (reference sequence). This CDR3 is 14 amino acids long. The V gene lost 4 bases and the J gene lost 8 bases, with 15 bases spanning the gap.